These 24 T cell receptor beta chains share one sample of origin, sequenced in a study of Ad26.COV2.S vaccination and SARS-CoV-2 variants. Data came from immunoSEQ multiplex PCR; TCRdb stores just in-frame clones and leaves some out. The sample lists about 87,000 clones, roughly 84% seen once, with 15% to 20% in the top ten. The source was peripheral blood, collected after recovery from COVID-19. These receptors originate from a human donor who had recovered from COVID-19.

The V call is TRBV28, the J call TRBJ2-1, with D unclear. Germline lookup yields CDR1 MDHEN and CDR2 SYDVKM. V lost 1 base, J lost 15 bases, and 13 bases lay in between. CDR3 length: 12 amino acids. As DNA, the CDR3 is TGTGCCAGCAGTTTATTCGCAAGTCCCTTGTTCTTC. Residues: CASSLFASPLFF.

This chain uses TRBV4-3 with TRBJ2-5, with 9 bases identical to TRBD2. The germline V gene encodes CDR1 LGHNA and CDR2 YSLEER. The ends lost 0 bases at V and 5 bases at J; junction bases unmatched: 4. The CDR3 covers 15 residues. In DNA form, the CDR3 reads TGCGCCAGCAGCCAAGACCGCGGGAGGGGGGAGACCCAGTACTTC. Residues: CASSQDRGRGETQYF.

The chain employs TRBV11-2 and TRBJ2-7; possibly TRBD2 for D (6 bases). Germline CDR1 is SGHAT and CDR2 is FQNNGV. V was cut by 2 bases and J by 3 bases, with 14 bases left in between. The CDR3 covers 15 residues. DNA for the CDR3: TGTGCCAGCAGCTTATCTAGCGACGGATACTACGAGCAGTACTTC. This codes for CASSLSSDGYYEQYF.

The chain carries TRBV5-1 and TRBJ2-7, with D maybe TRBD1 (6 bases). The CDR3 length is 15 residues. Per the germline V gene, CDR1 is SGHRS and CDR2 is YFSETQ. Trimming shortened V by 0 bases and J by 2 bases, and 12 bases separated the two germline ends. The chain's CDR3 is CASSLEGRGAYEQYF. The CDR3 DNA sequence: TGCGCCAGCAGCTTGGAAGGCAGGGGAGCCTACGAGCAGTACTTC.

The V call is TRBV3-1 (or the pseudogene TRBV3-2), the J call TRBJ2-1; 9 bases align to TRBD2. The CDR3 extends over 14 amino acids. With 2 bases clipped from V and 10 bases from J, the junction kept 6 bases outside the gene matches. Germline V CDR1 and CDR2: LGHDT, YNNKEL (reference sequence). The CDR3 nucleotides read TGTGCCAGCAGCCAACTAGGGCGGGAGGGAGAGCAGTTCTTC. This encodes CASSQLGREGEQFF.

As regards this clone: One end of the junction varies from germline; a read error may be responsible. The rearrangement joins TRBV7-6 to TRBJ2-1, with TRBD2 matching 11 bases. Germline V CDR1 and CDR2: SGHVS, FNYEAQ. This CDR3 has 16 amino acids. CDR3 amino acids: CASSPSPTSGNPMGVF. The CDR3 DNA reads TGTGCCAGCAGCCCCTCGCCGACTAGCGGGAACCCTATGGGGGTCTTC.

V and J are TRBV4-3 and TRBJ2-7; perhaps TRBD1 as D (6 bases). Between the trimmed V and J ends, which lost 4 bases and 3 bases, there was a span of 16 bases. The CDR3 length is 15 residues. Per germline, CDR1 LGHNA and CDR2 YSLEER. CDR3 loop: CASSPSRDTFYEQYF. The CDR3 region has the DNA TGCGCCAGCAGCCCATCCCGGGACACCTTCTACGAGCAGTACTTC.

The chain has TRBV28 and TRBJ1-4, with D uncertain. CDR1 and CDR2 (germline): MDHEN, SYDVKM. The V end lost 2 bases, the J end lost 5 bases, and 12 bases lay between the germline ends. The CDR3 has 15 amino acids. The CDR3 spells CASSLALRPNEKLFF. CDR3 in DNA: TGTGCCAGCAGTTTAGCTCTCAGACCCAATGAAAAACTGTTTTTT.

This chain connects TRBV5-1 to TRBJ1-2; TRBD1 matches at 11 bases. Trimming took 3 bases from V and 3 from J; bases not matched to a gene: 4. Germline V CDR1 and CDR2: SGHRS, YFSETQ. The CDR3 is made up of 15 amino acids. In nucleotides, the CDR3 is TGCGCCAGCAGCTCCGGACAGGGGGCTGACTATGGCTACACCTTC. Amino acids: CASSSGQGADYGYTF. Complete variable domain (other parts from reference TRBV5-1 and TRBJ1-2): KAGVTQTPRYLIKTRGQQVTLSCSPISGHRSVSWYQQTPGQGLQFLFEYFSETQRNKGNFPGRFSGRQFSNSRSEMNVSTLELGDSALYLCASSSGQGADYGYTFGSGTRLTVV.

The chain uses TRBV5-1 and TRBJ2-1, with D hard to call. CDR1 and CDR2 (germline): SGHRS, YFSETQ. CDR3 length equals 17 residues. Between the trimmed V and J ends, which lost 0 bases and 1 base, there was a span of 14 bases. The CDR3 region has the DNA TGCGCCAGCAGCTTGGTCACAGATAGGTTTTCCTACAATGAGCAGTTCTTC. This encodes CASSLVTDRFSYNEQFF.

This clone has only one observation. V is TRBV10-3 and J is TRBJ2-4, with a possible D match to TRBD2 (6 bases). V lost 2 bases and J lost 8, with 16 bases in between. Germline lookup yields CDR1 ENHRY and CDR2 SYGVKD. The CDR3 runs 15 residues. The CDR3 reads CAISEGVGGSYIQYF. In nucleotides, the CDR3 is TGTGCCATCAGTGAGGGGGTCGGGGGATCTTACATTCAGTACTTC.

The chain carries TRBV28 and TRBJ1-6; 7 nucleotides align to TRBD1. V lost 6 bases and J lost 10; bases outside the gene matches: 3. Per germline, CDR1 MDHEN and CDR2 SYDVKM. This CDR3 is built from 12 residues. The CDR3 reads CASREGASPLHF. As DNA, the CDR3 is TGTGCCAGCAGAGAGGGGGCCTCACCCCTCCACTTT.

J is TRBJ1-5 and V is TRBV19; the match to TRBD1 covers 7 bases. The CDR3 is 17 amino acids. Trimming at V came to 4 bases and at J to 3 bases, leaving 12 bases not matched to a gene. From germline, CDR1 is LNHDA and CDR2 SQIVND (reference sequence). The CDR3 loop reads CASSTPPGTDYNQPQHF. The CDR3 DNA reads TGTGCCAGTAGTACCCCTCCCGGGACAGATTACAATCAGCCCCAGCATTTT.

The chain combines TRBV5-1 with TRBJ1-1; TRBD1 is a possible D gene (5 bases). Germline V gives CDR1 SGHRS, CDR2 YFSETQ. The CDR3 has 14 residues. V was shortened by 2 bases and J by 1 base, with 9 bases between the two germline ends. CDR3 nucleotides: TGCGCCAGCAGCTTCCTACAGGCGAACACTGAAGCTTTCTTT. As protein: CASSFLQANTEAFF.

The V call is TRBV7-2, the J call TRBJ2-5, with TRBD2 as a possible D gene (6 bases). Trimming took off 0 bases at V and 1 base at J, with 12 bases between the two ends. The CDR3 is made up of 16 amino acids. CDR1 and CDR2 (germline): SGHTA, FQGNSA. CDR3 in amino acids: CASSLAYRRAQETQYF. CDR3 DNA: TGTGCCAGCAGCTTAGCCTACAGGAGGGCCCAAGAGACCCAGTACTTC.

The rearrangement links TRBV3-1 (or the pseudogene TRBV3-2) to TRBJ2-2; TRBD1 matches at 9 bases. The V segment lost 3 bases and the J segment 6 bases; nucleotides outside the gene matches: 8. The CDR3 loop spans 16 amino acids. Germline CDR1 reads LGHDT; CDR2 reads YNNKEL (reference sequence). The CDR3 is CASSHGQGLYSGELFF. In nucleotides, the CDR3 is TGTGCCAGCAGCCACGGACAGGGGCTTTACTCCGGGGAGCTGTTTTTT.

This chain joins TRBV5-1 and TRBJ1-2; 9 bases line up with TRBD1. This CDR3 contains 13 residues. V lost 4 bases to trimming and J lost 3 bases; unmatched junction nucleotides: 1. CDR1 is SGHRS, CDR2 YFSETQ, per germline. The CDR3 loop is CASSRTGDYGYTF. Written as DNA, the CDR3 is TGCGCCAGCAGCCGGACAGGGGACTATGGCTACACCTTC.

The J gene is TRBJ1-1, the V gene TRBV7-9, with unresolved D. Germline CDR1 is SEHNR and CDR2 is FQNEAQ (reference sequence). This CDR3 is built from 14 residues. The V end lost 1 base, the J end lost 5 bases, and 11 bases lay between the germline ends. The CDR3 DNA reads TGTGCCAGCAGCTTAGGGGGTCTGGGGACTGAAGCTTTCTTT. Amino acid sequence: CASSLGGLGTEAFF.

The rearrangement links TRBV28 to TRBJ1-2; D remains unclear. V was clipped by 3 bases and J by 2 bases, with 16 bases between them. The CDR3 has 16 residues. Germline CDR1 reads MDHEN; CDR2 reads SYDVKM. For the CDR3, the DNA is TGTGCCAGCAGTTTTAGAGTTGGGGTCACAAACTATGGCTACACCTTC. The encoded protein is CASSFRVGVTNYGYTF.

The sample holds a few counts of this clone. The chain carries TRBV7-2 and TRBJ2-7, with 7 positions matching TRBD2. The germline gives CDR1 SGHTA, CDR2 FQGNSA. The CDR3 length is 14 residues. Germline trimming cut 8 bases from V and 7 bases from J; bases unmatched to any gene: 14. In DNA form, the CDR3 reads TGTGCCAGCCAAAAGGGCGGGAGCCTATTAGAGCAGTACTTC. It is translated as CASQKGGSLLEQYF.

The chain combines TRBV6-6 with TRBJ2-7; 9 nucleotides align to TRBD2. Germline-derived CDR1 and CDR2 are MNHNY and SVGAGI (reference sequence). J gave up 5 bases and V 4 bases, and 9 bases lay outside the gene matches. The CDR3 length is 15 residues. CDR3 in amino acids: CASSSTPGLANEQYF. DNA of the CDR3: TGTGCCAGCAGTTCAACCCCGGGACTAGCTAACGAGCAGTACTTC.

This clone appeared a few times. One junction end does not reproduce the germline sequence, and a read error may be involved. The J gene is TRBJ2-5, the V gene TRBV6-2 or TRBV6-3, with D possibly matching TRBD2 (6 bases). This CDR3 contains 14 residues. Germline CDR1 and CDR2: MNHEY and SVGEGT. CDR3 DNA sequence: TGTGCCAGCAGTGACTCCCAACTAGCTTCTGCCCAGTACTTC. Translation gives CASSDSQLASAQYF.

This rearrangement joins TRBV28 to TRBJ1-5; 7 nucleotides agree with TRBD1. The V gene's germline CDR1 is MDHEN and CDR2 SYDVKM. J was trimmed by 4 bases and V by 3 bases; bases with no gene match: 6. The CDR3 sequence is 15 residues long. The CDR3 DNA sequence: TGTGCCAGCAGTTTTGAAGACAGGGTTAATCAGCCCCAGCATTTT. Translation: CASSFEDRVNQPQHF.

The gene calls are TRBV11-3 and TRBJ2-5; D remains ambiguous. This CDR3 contains 14 residues. Germline CDR1 is SGHNT and CDR2 is YENEEA. V was shortened by 5 bases and J by 5 bases, with 15 bases between the two germline ends. CDR3 residues: CASSTWRKWETQYF. The CDR3 DNA is TGTGCCAGCAGCACATGGCGAAAGTGGGAGACCCAGTACTTC.